This TCR beta chain is from a study of blood T cell repertoires in COVID-19. At the level of the study: Sites in the United States, Italy and Spain provided acute and convalescent COVID-19 samples. T cells, B-cell-depleted T cells, or PBMCs supplied cDNA or gDNA.

CDR3 size: 19 residues. Germline V gene lookup returns CDR1 KGHSH and CDR2 LQKENI. V lost 3 bases, J lost 4 bases, and 11 bases stayed unmatched. This clone was observed a few times. Original analysis: The assay estimated nucleated cells by amplifying reference gene primers. Profiling relied on immunoSEQ multiplex PCR, and the TCRdb table lists in-frame clones only, not all of them. That table gives V, J and clone size, and the DNA gave D and trimming. The data show approximately 300,000 clones, with 70% to 90% seen just once and approximately 6.5% held by the top ten. The TCR comes from a man aged 18-30 years who had recovered from COVID-19. V and J are TRBV18 and TRBJ2-2, with 13 positions matching TRBD2. The specimen was peripheral blood. The CDR3 DNA sequence: TGTGCCAGCTCACCGATGTTTAGGACTAGCGGGAGTGTCACCGGGGAGCTGTTTTTT. Its translation: CASSPMFRTSGSVTGELFF.